A selection of T cell receptor beta chains follows, all from one sample in a study of cytotoxic CD8 clonotypes in ibrutinib-treated CLL. TCRdb's copy holds only in-frame clones and misses some; the assay was immunoSEQ multiplex PCR. The sample has about 310,000 clones, roughly 80% seen once; the top ten hold 5.5% to 8%. Material: PBMCs, obtained before ibrutinib treatment. Receptor source: a human donor with chronic lymphocytic leukemia. Both conserved end residues are part of each CDR3. A D gene is named only where the DNA matches it firmly. Not all rows give a size; the values are once, few, many and, for expanded clones, a class.

V	D	J	size	DNA	CDR3
TRBV30	.	TRBJ2-5	.	TGTGCCTGGATCCCCGTGTCGTCGGTAAAGTACTTC	CAWIPVSSVKYF
TRBV18	TRBD2	TRBJ2-7	once	TGTGCCAGCTCACCACGTGCGGGAGACGGATACGAGCAGTACTTC	CASSPRAGDGYEQYF
TRBV6-1	.	TRBJ2-3	.	TGTGCCAGCAGTGAGGGAAGGGGACAAGATACGCAGTATTTT	CASSEGRGQDTQYF
TRBV29-1	TRBD1	TRBJ1-5	.	TGCAGCGAGTACCGTGGACAGGGTAGGTGGGATCAGCCCCAGCATTTT	CSEYRGQGRWDQPQHF
TRBV4-2	TRBD1	TRBJ2-3	.	TGTGCCAGCAGCCAAGGCCTACAGGGGGGCAACACAGATACGCAGTATTTT	CASSQGLQGGNTDTQYF
TRBV9	.	TRBJ1-1	few	TGTGCCAGCAGCCCAATGCGAGGACCTGAAGCTTTCTTT	CASSPMRGPEAFF
TRBV7-9	.	TRBJ1-2	.	TGTGCCAGCAGCGATGAGGGGGGTGGCTACACCTTC	CASSDEGGGYTF
TRBV7-2	TRBD2	TRBJ2-1	.	TGTGCCAGCAGCTTCCGACTAGCGGGGTACAATGAGCAGTTCTTC	CASSFRLAGYNEQFF
TRBV11-2	.	TRBJ2-2	.	TGTGCCAGCAGCCCTTTGCGGGCAGGCACCGGGGAGCTGTTTTTT	CASSPLRAGTGELFF
TRBV6-6	.	TRBJ2-1	.	TGTGCCAGCAGTTACCCGACAGGCGGCTCCTACAATGAGCAGTTCTTC	CASSYPTGGSYNEQFF
TRBV4-1	TRBD2	TRBJ2-1	.	TGCGCCAGCAGCCGAACCATCCCCGGGACTAGCGTCAACAATGAGCAGTTCTTC	CASSRTIPGTSVNNEQFF
TRBV9	.	TRBJ2-5	.	TGTGCCAGCAGCGTAGCTCGCACGTCCCAAGAGACCCAGTACTTC	CASSVARTSQETQYF
TRBV7-3	TRBD2	TRBJ2-2	.	TGTGCCAGCAGCCCGGGACTAGCGGGCACCGGGGAGCTGTTTTTT	CASSPGLAGTGELFF
TRBV30	.	TRBJ2-7	.	TGTGCCTGGAACGAGGGGTCCTACGAGCAGTACTTC	CAWNEGSYEQYF
TRBV29-1	.	TRBJ2-7	.	TGCAGCGTTGTAGTGGTAAGGGACTACGAGCAGTACTTC	CSVVVVRDYEQYF
TRBV13	.	TRBJ2-7	.	TGTGCCAGCAGCTTAGGCCCAGCGGGCCACTCCTACGAGCAGTACTTC	CASSLGPAGHSYEQYF
TRBV6-1	.	TRBJ2-2	few	TGTGCCAGCAGTGAAAAACAGATTGCTTCCGGGGAGCTGTTTTTT	CASSEKQIASGELFF
TRBV9	.	TRBJ1-2	.	TGTGCCAGCAGCGTAGGTCCCGAAGGCTATGGCTACACCTTC	CASSVGPEGYGYTF
TRBV7-9	.	TRBJ2-1	.	TGTGCCAGCAGCTTAGCGCTCGGTCTCCGAGAGCAGTTCTTC	CASSLALGLREQFF
TRBV19	.	TRBJ1-3	.	TGTGCCAGTACCCAAGGTGCTGCCATATATTTT	CASTQGAAIYF
TRBV30	TRBD1	TRBJ1-2	.	TGTGCCGGACAGGGAGGGGACTCGAGCTACACCTTC	CAGQGGDSSYTF
TRBV7-9	TRBD1	TRBJ1-2	.	TGTGCCAGCAGCTTGGGCCAAACCACAGGGGGCGATGGCTACACCTTC	CASSLGQTTGGDGYTF
TRBV5-4	.	TRBJ2-7	.	TGTGCCAGCAGCTTCAACCGGGACGAGCAGTACTTC	CASSFNRDEQYF
TRBV14	.	TRBJ2-1	.	TGTGCCAGCAGCAGGGACCGCCTTTTGGAGCAGTTCTTC	CASSRDRLLEQFF
TRBV4-2	.	TRBJ1-5	.	TGTGCCAGCAGCCAAGATGGGATTAGCAATCAGCCCCAGCATTTT	CASSQDGISNQPQHF
TRBV6-5	TRBD1	TRBJ2-7	.	TGTGCCAGCAGGACCGGGACAGGGGCCTACTACGAGCAGTACTTC	CASRTGTGAYYEQYF
TRBV10-1	.	TRBJ2-1	.	TGCGCCAGCAGAGCCGGGGGCGGCTCCTACAATGAGCAGTTCTTC	CASRAGGGSYNEQFF
TRBV7-3	TRBD2	TRBJ2-1	.	TGTGCCAGCAGCTTACACGGGCGGGACTATTCCTACAATGAGCAGTTCTTC	CASSLHGRDYSYNEQFF
TRBV15	TRBD1	TRBJ2-1	.	TGTGCCACCAGCAGAGGGGGACAGGGGTTCTACAATGAGCAGTTCTTC	CATSRGGQGFYNEQFF
TRBV2	.	TRBJ2-1	.	TGTGCCAGCAGTGAAGTCAGGCGGGCGGGCCACTCCTACAATGAGCAGTTCTTC	CASSEVRRAGHSYNEQFF
TRBV6-5	TRBD1	TRBJ2-1	.	TGTGCCAGCAGTTACCGGAGACAGGGTTGGCACAATGAGCAGTTCTTC	CASSYRRQGWHNEQFF
TRBV2	.	TRBJ2-7	.	TGTGCCAGGGGCGGGGACGGTCCCTACGAGCAGTACTTC	CARGGDGPYEQYF
TRBV10-1	TRBD1	TRBJ2-2	few	TGCGCCAGCAGCCCCGGGACAGGGATATACACCGGGGAGCTGTTTTTT	CASSPGTGIYTGELFF
TRBV25-1	.	TRBJ1-2	.	TGTGCCAGCAGTGCTGGAGGGGGTAACTATGGCTACACCTTC	CASSAGGGNYGYTF
TRBV11-2	TRBD2	TRBJ2-7	.	TGTGCCAGCAGCTTAGAGGTAGCGGGAAGCCCGATACGGTCCTACGAGCAGTACTTC	CASSLEVAGSPIRSYEQYF
TRBV5-1	.	TRBJ2-4	.	TGCGCCAGCAGAGAGGGGCGGGTCAAAAACATTCAGTACTTC	CASREGRVKNIQYF
TRBV9	TRBD2	TRBJ2-7	once	TGTGCCAGCAGCCCCGGGACTAGCGGGAGTTATCCCTACGAGCAGTACTTC	CASSPGTSGSYPYEQYF
TRBV25-1	TRBD1	TRBJ1-1	.	TGTGCCAGCAGTCCCCACCCACAGGGGATCTTCAATGAAGCTTTCTTT	CASSPHPQGIFNEAFF
TRBV5-1	TRBD1	TRBJ2-7	.	TGCGCCAGCAGCTGGGGGACAGGGGGCCTTTTATCGTACGAGCAGTACTTC	CASSWGTGGLLSYEQYF
TRBV4-3	TRBD2	TRBJ2-1	.	TGCGCCAGCAGCCAAGGTCTGGGCGGGAGCTACAATGAGCAGTTCTTC	CASSQGLGGSYNEQFF
TRBV7-9	TRBD1	TRBJ1-1	.	TGTGCCAGCAGCCGGCGGACAGGGAAGTCCACTGAAGCTTTCTTT	CASSRRTGKSTEAFF
TRBV7-6	TRBD2	TRBJ2-7	.	TGTGCCAGCAGCTTAGCGCCTAGCGGGGGTACCTACGAGCAGTACTTC	CASSLAPSGGTYEQYF
TRBV25-1	TRBD1	TRBJ1-1	.	TGTGCCAGCATCAAGACAGGGGAGACCACTGAAGCTTTCTTT	CASIKTGETTEAFF
TRBV29-1	TRBD1	TRBJ2-2	.	TGCAGCGTTGAAACAGGGGGATCCGGGGAGCTGTTTTTT	CSVETGGSGELFF
TRBV27	.	TRBJ2-5	.	TGTGCCAGCAGTAAGGGGGAGACCCAGTACTTC	CASSKGETQYF
TRBV30	TRBD2	TRBJ2-7	.	TGTGCCTGGAGTACTAGCGGAATTTACGAGCAGTACTTC	CAWSTSGIYEQYF